The 24 T cell receptor beta chains given below trace back to one sample, sequenced in a study of T cells in Graves' hyperthyroidism and ophthalmopathy (dated by TCRdb to between 2019 and 2020). The library was generated by multiplex PCR. Sequencing took place on an Illumina HiSeq 2000. TCR beta CDR3 regions were amplified from RNA transcripts. The first round of RT-PCR for the TCR CDR3 was performed with the HTBI primer set and the Qiagen OneStep RT-PCR kit. The public reads were reanalyzed by TCRdb: fastp trimming at Q25, MiXCR alignment, in-frame beta chains only. Each record represents a unique CDR3 protein, reported with the most common genes and DNA among its rows. The sample profile shows about 300,000 distinct CDR3 sequences; 16% of them were found once. Around 34% of the sample belongs to the ten largest clones. Sequenced sample: blood. The receptors originated from a man aged 25 to 40 with Graves' hyperthyroidism.

There are many counts of this clonotype. The chain recombines TRBV2 with TRBJ2-3; the D is unclear. Germline V CDR1 and CDR2: SNHLY, FYNNEI. There are 17 residues in the CDR3. The germline V and J ends were trimmed by 3 bases and 0 bases, with 16 bases remaining between them. The chain's CDR3 is CASSDDGLIVSTDTQYF. DNA for the CDR3: TGTGCCAGCAGTGATGACGGCCTGATTGTGAGCACAGATACGCAGTATTTT.

This clonotype has at least ten counts. The rearrangement joins TRBV28 to TRBJ2-7; D ambiguous. V gave up 2 bases and J gave up 7 bases, with 12 bases separating them. The CDR3 covers 13 residues. The germline gives CDR1 MDHEN, CDR2 SYDVKM. The CDR3 DNA is TGTGCCAGCAGTTTAATACGGCTCAATGAGCAGTACTTC. Translating it yields CASSLIRLNEQYF.

In its sample, this clonotype was seen many times. The chain employs TRBV10-3 and TRBJ2-2; maybe TRBD2 (6 bases). This CDR3 region has 14 residues. CDR1 and CDR2 from the germline V gene are ENHRY and SYGVKD. The V and J ends lost 3 bases and 4 bases respectively, with 9 bases between them. The CDR3 DNA is TGTGCCATCAGTGAACGGGAGCGCACCGGGGAGCTGTTTTTT. This sequence encodes CAISERERTGELFF.

V usage is TRBV3-1 and J usage is TRBJ1-3; D unclear. CDR3 size: 13 residues. The germline V gene encodes CDR1 LGHDT and CDR2 YNNKEL (reference sequence). Trimming cost V 4 bases and J 6 bases, with 10 bases left between them. As DNA, the CDR3 is TGTGCCAGCAGCCTCAAGGGCTCAAACACCATATATTTT. It encodes CASSLKGSNTIYF.

This clonotype was found many times. The gene calls are TRBV20-1 and TRBJ1-1; D unclear. CDR1 DFQATT and CDR2 SNEGSKA come from the germline V gene (reference sequence). The CDR3 totals 14 residues. Trimming removed 5 bases at V and 4 bases at J, with 17 bases between. Here the CDR3 reads CSAGGLTPSTEAFF. As DNA, the CDR3 is TGCAGTGCTGGAGGACTGACTCCATCCACTGAAGCTTTCTTT.

This clonotype was seen a few times. The V call is TRBV4-1, the J call TRBJ1-5; 7 nucleotides line up with TRBD1. In germline, CDR1 is MGHRA, CDR2 YSYEKL. This CDR3 has 16 amino acids. V trimming: 0 bases; J trimming: 6 bases; junction bases outside the gene matches: 8. The CDR3 DNA is TGCGCCAGCAGCCAAGAAGGGGGCGCCCGGGGTCAGCCCCAGCATTTT. Its translation is CASSQEGGARGQPQHF.

This chain connects TRBV6-1 to TRBJ2-1; 13 bases are shared with TRBD2. The V gene's germline CDR1 is MNHNS and CDR2 SASEGT. The CDR3 covers 15 residues. Losses at the gene ends were 6 bases for V and 9 bases for J; bases not matched to a gene: 8. CDR3 amino acids: CASSPVTSGRGEQFF. CDR3 bases: TGTGCCAGCAGCCCTGTCACTAGCGGGAGGGGTGAGCAGTTCTTC.

This clonotype was observed many times. The chain uses TRBV5-1 and TRBJ2-2; weak D call: TRBD2 (6 bases). The CDR3 has 16 residues. Germline CDR1 and CDR2: SGHRS and YFSETQ. V lost 5 bases to trimming and J lost 2 bases, with 16 bases between them. The DNA for the CDR3 is TGCGCCAGCAGTCCACTAGCAGCCAGAAACACCGGGGAGCTGTTTTTT. The encoded protein is CASSPLAARNTGELFF. The variable domain in full, completed from reference TRBV5-1 and TRBJ2-2, reads KAGVTQTPRYLIKTRGQQVTLSCSPISGHRSVSWYQQTPGQGLQFLFEYFSETQRNKGNFPGRFSGRQFSNSRSEMNVSTLELGDSALYLCASSPLAARNTGELFFGEGSRLTVL.

This clonotype was observed many times. The chain combines TRBV6-1 with TRBJ1-1; D gene uncertain. Germline CDR1 and CDR2: MNHNS and SASEGT. This CDR3 region has 12 residues. V lost 2 bases, J lost 4 bases, and 5 bases lay in between. CDR3 region: CASSETFTEAFF. CDR3 bases: TGTGCCAGCAGTGAAACTTTCACTGAAGCTTTCTTT.

The V call is TRBV19, the J call TRBJ1-4, with TRBD1 as a possible D gene (6 bases). The germline V and J ends were trimmed by 1 base and 8 bases, with 8 bases remaining between them. The germline V gene has CDR1 LNHDA and CDR2 SQIVND (reference sequence). The CDR3 runs 13 residues. The CDR3 protein is CASSIGQAEKLFF. The CDR3 DNA follows: TGTGCCAGTAGTATAGGACAGGCGGAAAAACTGTTTTTT. The full variable domain, in which reference TRBV19 and TRBJ1-4 provide the parts outside the CDR3, is DGGITQSPKYLFRKEGQNVTLSCEQNLNHDAMYWYRQDPGQGLRLIYYSQIVNDFQKGDIAEGYSVSREKKESFPLTVTSAQKNPTAFYLCASSIGQAEKLFFGSGTQLSVL.

The chain combines TRBV12-3 or TRBV12-4 with TRBJ2-1; D unresolved. Trimming stripped 6 bases from V and 5 bases from J, with 11 bases between. The CDR3 covers 13 residues. The CDR3 loop reads CASSSTYNNEQFF. For the CDR3, the DNA is TGTGCCAGCAGCTCCACTTACAACAATGAGCAGTTCTTC.

This clonotype was recorded a few times. This clone may be a read error of a much larger clone one base away. This chain uses TRBV7-8 with TRBJ2-7; 7 bases line up with TRBD1. The CDR3 is 14 residues long. Germline lookup yields CDR1 SGHVS and CDR2 FQNEAQ. The CDR3 DNA reads as TGTGCCAGCAGCCAGAGACAGGGCTCCCACGAGCAGTACTTC. It specifies CASSQRQGSHEQYF. The full variable domain, its missing parts supplied by reference TRBV7-8 and TRBJ2-7, is GAGVSQSPRYKVAKRGQDVALRCDPISGHVSLFWYQQALGQGPEFLTYFQNEAQLDKSGLPSDRFFAERPEGSVSTLKIQRTQQEDSAVYLCASSQRQGSHEQYFGPGTRLTVT.

This clonotype was detected ten times or more. The rearrangement joins TRBV2 to TRBJ2-1, with TRBD1 identical over 8 bases. There are 15 residues in the CDR3. Germline V gene data show CDR1 as SNHLY and CDR2 as FYNNEI. The V segment lost 5 bases and the J segment 10 bases; nucleotides outside the gene matches: 13. The CDR3 bases are TGTGCCAGCAGTCCCGACAGGGGCCCTTCTATAGAGCAGTTCTTC. This sequence encodes CASSPDRGPSIEQFF.

This clonotype was observed many times. The chain employs TRBV27 and TRBJ2-7; a weak D match, TRBD1 (5 bases). The CDR3 has 13 residues. CDR1 is MNHEY, CDR2 SMNVEV, per germline (reference sequence). The ends were cut back, 3 bases at V and 4 bases at J, with 10 bases in the middle. The CDR3 spells CASSLGPGYEQYF. The CDR3 DNA is TGTGCCAGCAGTTTGGGGCCAGGGTACGAGCAGTACTTC.

This clonotype was recorded many times. V is TRBV20-1 and J is TRBJ2-1, with 10 bases that match TRBD2. The junction had 6 bases not matched to a gene; V was cut back by 0 bases and J by 10 bases. Germline lookup yields CDR1 DFQATT and CDR2 SNEGSKA (reference sequence). The CDR3 loop spans 14 amino acids. The DNA of the CDR3 is TGCAGTGCTAGAGATGGACTAGCGGCGGGGGAGCAGTTCTTC. Translating it yields CSARDGLAAGEQFF.

CDR3: CSASRGLFHSNQPQHF. The CDR3, as DNA: TGCAGTGCCAGCCGGGGACTGTTCCATAGCAATCAGCCCCAGCATTTT. J is TRBJ1-5 and V is TRBV20-1; D possibly corresponds to TRBD1 (5 bases). The germline V gene has CDR1 DFQATT and CDR2 SNEGSKA (reference sequence). Trimming stripped 6 bases from V and 0 bases from J, with 18 bases between. The CDR3 length is 16 residues.

The chain uses TRBV5-1 and TRBJ2-1; unclear D gene. Germline loops: CDR1 SGHRS, CDR2 YFSETQ. V gave up 1 base and J gave up 10 bases, with 6 bases separating them. The CDR3 runs to 11 residues. The CDR3 nucleotides read TGCGCCAGCAGCTTGTCCACCGAGCAGTTCTTC. This codes for CASSLSTEQFF. The full variable domain, in which reference TRBV5-1 and TRBJ2-1 provide the parts outside the CDR3, is KAGVTQTPRYLIKTRGQQVTLSCSPISGHRSVSWYQQTPGQGLQFLFEYFSETQRNKGNFPGRFSGRQFSNSRSEMNVSTLELGDSALYLCASSLSTEQFFGPGTRLTVL.

This clonotype has a count of ten or more. The chain combines TRBV10-3 with TRBJ2-1; D gene ambiguous. CDR3 length equals 11 residues. Trimming took 3 bases from V and 12 from J, leaving 9 bases between them. Per germline, CDR1 ENHRY and CDR2 SYGVKD. The CDR3 reads CAISDGILQFF. The CDR3 bases are TGTGCCATCAGTGATGGGATCTTGCAGTTCTTC.

This clonotype was counted only a few times. This sequence joins TRBV11-2 and TRBJ2-1; D assignment may be TRBD1 or TRBD2 (5 bases each). V lost 5 bases, J lost 15 bases, and 17 bases lay in between. The CDR3 runs 12 residues. In germline, CDR1 is SGHAT, CDR2 FQNNGV. CDR3 region: CASSLDWGGRFF. CDR3 DNA sequence: TGTGCCAGCAGCCTCGACTGGGGCGGGCGGTTCTTC.

This clonotype was observed many times. The J gene is TRBJ2-2, the V gene TRBV2; TRBD2 might be the D (7 bases). Between the trimmed V and J ends, which lost 5 bases and 2 bases, there was a span of 12 bases. In germline, CDR1 is SNHLY, CDR2 FYNNEI. The CDR3 is made up of 15 amino acids. The CDR3 DNA reads TGTGCCAGCAGTTTGAGCGGGACAAACACCGGGGAGCTGTTTTTT. This sequence encodes CASSLSGTNTGELFF.

This clonotype was observed many times. The V and J genes are TRBV7-2 and TRBJ2-1, with a tentative D call TRBD2 (6 bases). Looked up from germline, CDR1 is SGHTA and CDR2 is FQGNSA. The germline V and J ends were trimmed by 4 bases and 0 bases, with 10 bases remaining between them. The length of the CDR3 is 15 residues. The CDR3 region is CASSSDGSSYNEQFF. The CDR3 DNA sequence: TGTGCCAGCAGCTCCGACGGGAGCTCCTACAATGAGCAGTTCTTC.

On this clonotype itself: This may arise from a read error, as a much more abundant clone is one base away. This chain uses TRBV2 with TRBJ1-2; 10 bases are shared with TRBD1. Germline V gives CDR1 SNHLY, CDR2 FYNNEI. The CDR3 length is 16 residues. The DNA for the CDR3 is TGTGTCAGCAGTTTATCCGGGACAGGGGAGAACTATGGCTACACCTTC. This gives the protein CVSSLSGTGENYGYTF.

There are many counts of this clonotype. The rearrangement uses TRBV2 and TRBJ1-2; D is unresolved. Deletions cut 8 bases from V and 7 bases from J, with 17 bases between. There are 13 residues in the CDR3. Germline CDR1 and CDR2: SNHLY and FYNNEI. CDR3 sequence: CASDGDTRVGYTF. CDR3 nucleotide sequence: TGTGCCAGCGATGGGGATACACGGGTTGGCTACACCTTC.

The chain is built from TRBV6-9 and TRBJ2-3, with 7 bases lining up with TRBD1. Trimming took 3 bases from V and 4 from J; bases not matched to a gene: 7. The CDR3 runs to 15 residues. Germline loops: CDR1 MNHGY, CDR2 SVAAGI. CDR3 in DNA: TGTGCCAGCAGTTACGGACAGGAGATGGCAGATACGCAGTATTTT. Its protein is CASSYGQEMADTQYF.